Shown below are 5 T cell receptor beta chains from a single sample sequenced in a study of T-cell memory formation after mild COVID-19. MiXCR, run by TCRdb on the 5' RACE reads, gives a single entry per CDR3 protein. The sample has under 250,000 distinct CDR3 sequences, more than 9% seen once. Source material: PBMCs or a T cell subset sorted from them (not recorded which). The receptors stem from a man aged 18 to 29 who had mild COVID-19 (a few samples of this study predate the infection). Cell type and time point are not known.

The gene calls are TRBV5-6 and TRBJ1-2; possible D gene TRBD1, 5 bases. Trimming removed 4 bases from V and 8 bases from J, with 21 bases in between. CDR1 is SGHDT and CDR2 is YYEEEE in the germline V gene. This CDR3 has 15 amino acids. This chain's CDR3 is CASSEIKVGGTGYTF. The CDR3, as DNA: TGTGCCAGCAGCGAGATTAAGGTTGGAGGGACCGGCTACACCTTC.

This clonotype occurred a few times. This chain connects TRBV3-1 to TRBJ2-1; D could derive from TRBD1 or TRBD2 (5 bases each). The CDR3 sequence is 13 residues long. Germline CDR1 and CDR2: LGHDT and YNNKEL (reference sequence). The V end lost 4 bases, the J end lost 9 bases, and 13 bases lay between the germline ends. The CDR3 bases are TGTGCCAGCAGCCTAGGGGACCGCGGTGAGCAGTTCTTC. It encodes CASSLGDRGEQFF.

V and J are TRBV10-2 and TRBJ1-5, with a tentative D call TRBD1 (5 bases). The CDR3 length is 13 residues. The germline gives CDR1 WSHSY, CDR2 SAAADI. V was cut by 10 bases and J by 6 bases, with 16 bases left in between. The CDR3, as DNA: TGCGCCACCCTCGGGGGGAAAGGTCAGCCCCAGCATTTT. It encodes CATLGGKGQPQHF.

This clonotype was observed many times. The chain couples TRBV7-2 to TRBJ1-4; 10 bases map to TRBD1. With 5 bases clipped from V and 3 bases from J, the junction kept 3 bases outside the gene matches. There are 15 residues in the CDR3. Germline values: CDR1 SGHTA, CDR2 FQGNSA. CDR3 protein: CASSRQGAANEKLFF. The CDR3 bases are TGTGCCAGCAGCAGACAGGGGGCAGCTAATGAAAAACTGTTTTTT.

The genes are TRBV7-3 and TRBJ1-3, with D uncertain. Trimming removed 2 bases from V and 0 bases from J, with 11 bases in between. The germline CDR1 and CDR2 sequences are SGHTA and FQGTGA. This CDR3 has 16 amino acids. CDR3 region: CASSLQGPDSGNTIYF. CDR3 nucleotide sequence: TGTGCCAGCAGCTTACAAGGGCCAGACTCTGGAAACACCATATATTTT. The complete variable domain, with remaining parts taken from reference TRBV7-3 and TRBJ1-3, reads GAGVSQTPSNKVTEKGKYVELRCDPISGHTALYWYRQSLGQGPEFLIYFQGTGAADDSGLPNDRFFAVRPEGSVSTLKIQRTERGDSAVYLCASSLQGPDSGNTIYFGEGSWLTVV.